Described below is a single T cell receptor beta chain sequence and its context. MiXCR, run by TCRdb on the 5' RACE reads, gives a single entry per CDR3 protein. The sample shows 200,000 to 250,000 distinct CDR3 sequences, approximately 5.9% of them seen only once. This specimen comes from a study of identical twins. V was pared by 7 bases and J by 3 bases, with 8 bases between. There are 11 residues in the CDR3. Germline CDR1 reads SQVTM; CDR2 reads ANQGSEA. These same data were also listed under a study on T cells expressing NK-cell markers. As reported in that work: The contribution of dominant NKG2C+ clonotypes to CD8+ T cells in roughly 6 donors was 1.0-7.0%.

This receptor was taken from a woman aged 18-35 years in good health. The chain links TRBV29-1 to TRBJ2-3; D is unclear. Sequencing input: CD8+ T cells sorted from blood. The CDR3 bases are TGCAGCGGTAAGGTGACAGATACGCAGTATTTT. Its translation is CSGKVTDTQYF.